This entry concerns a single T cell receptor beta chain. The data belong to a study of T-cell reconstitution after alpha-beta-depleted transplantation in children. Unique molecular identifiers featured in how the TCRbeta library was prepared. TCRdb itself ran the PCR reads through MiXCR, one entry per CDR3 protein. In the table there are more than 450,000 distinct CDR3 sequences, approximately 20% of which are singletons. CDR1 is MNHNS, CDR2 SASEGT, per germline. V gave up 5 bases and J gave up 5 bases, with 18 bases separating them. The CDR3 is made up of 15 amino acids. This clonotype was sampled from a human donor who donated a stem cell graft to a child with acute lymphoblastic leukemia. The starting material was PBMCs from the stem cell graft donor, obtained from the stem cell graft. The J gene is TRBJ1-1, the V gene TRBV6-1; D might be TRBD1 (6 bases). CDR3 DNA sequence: TGTGCCAGCAGTATAGAACAGGGAAGAGAAACTGAAGCTTTCTTT. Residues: CASSIEQGRETEAFF.